The text below deals with one TCR beta chain. The sample is drawn from a study of shared clonotypes between healthy human individuals. The genomic DNA of each subset was split evenly across several immunoSEQ plates. Per sorted-subset replicate PCR, input was around 220 ng DNA, representing 30,000 or so T cell genomes. Data came from immunoSEQ multiplex PCR; TCRdb stores just in-frame clones and leaves some out. The sample carries hundreds of thousands of clones, less than 85% recorded once. V shed 5 bases and J shed 14 bases, with 17 bases lying between them. Germline V CDR1 and CDR2: MNHNS, SASEGT. The CDR3 covers 12 residues.

This sequence joins TRBV6-1 and TRBJ2-3; D is perhaps TRBD2 (7 bases). Sample: memory CD4+ T cells sorted from blood. Subset meaning: CD45RA-negative fraction. The clonotype comes from a woman aged 30 to 39 in good health. DNA for the CDR3: TGTGCCAGCAGTCAAAGTGGGGGGGCAGGGTATTTT. Protein product: CASSQSGGAGYF.